This TCR beta chain was identified in a study of Ad26.COV2.S vaccination and SARS-CoV-2 variants. Treatment meaning: around 19 received Ad26.COV2.S at low or high dose, single or two shots; roughly five received placebo; per-sample allocation not given. After the first vaccine or placebo injection, samples were drawn on day 63. The method was immunoSEQ multiplex PCR; TCRdb's version includes in-frame clones alone and lacks a portion of them. The table lists about 440,000 clones, less than 95% of them singletons. CDR1 KGHDR and CDR2 SFDVKD come from the germline V gene. This CDR3 has 16 amino acids. The V and J ends lost 0 bases and 2 bases, in that order; junction bases with no gene match: 0.

This receptor was identified in a person aged 18-65 years who received the Ad26.COV2.S COVID-19 vaccine or a placebo. This specimen was peripheral blood, taken in a trial of Ad26.COV2.S vaccine versus placebo. This chain uses TRBV24-1 with TRBJ2-2, with 9 positions matching TRBD1. The CDR3 bases are TGTGCCACCAGTGATTTGACAGGGGGCAACACCGGGGAGCTGTTTTTT. It translates to CATSDLTGGNTGELFF.